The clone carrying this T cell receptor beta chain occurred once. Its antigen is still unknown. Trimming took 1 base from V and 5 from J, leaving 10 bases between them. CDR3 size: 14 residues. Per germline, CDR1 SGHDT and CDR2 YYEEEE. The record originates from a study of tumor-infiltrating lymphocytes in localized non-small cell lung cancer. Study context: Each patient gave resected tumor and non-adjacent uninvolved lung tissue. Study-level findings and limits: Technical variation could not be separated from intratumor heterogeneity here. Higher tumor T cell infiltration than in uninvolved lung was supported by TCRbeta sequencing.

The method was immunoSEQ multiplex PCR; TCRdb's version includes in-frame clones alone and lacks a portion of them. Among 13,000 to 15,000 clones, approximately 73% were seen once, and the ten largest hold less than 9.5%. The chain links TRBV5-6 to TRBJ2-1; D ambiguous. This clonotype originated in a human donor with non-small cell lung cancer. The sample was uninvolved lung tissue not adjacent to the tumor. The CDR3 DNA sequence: TGTGCCAGCAGCTTGTTCTCTAGAGACAATGAGCAGTTCTTC. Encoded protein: CASSLFSRDNEQFF.